This T cell receptor beta chain was recorded in a study of blood T cells in healthy people across ages. Germline V lookup: CDR1 SGHDN, CDR2 FVKESK. The CDR3 consists of 14 residues. Study-wide points: For the donors, CMV status was unknown and possibly confounded expanded clonotype changes. TCR beta diversity correlated strongly with naive T cell percentage. Observed TCR beta diversity per million T cells went down as age went up. This fall followed a roughly linear course with age.

The authors ran a second PCR of about 7 to 11 cycles using a sample-barcoded 5' primer and a J-beta primer mix. TCRdb passed the 5' RACE reads through MiXCR, listing each CDR3 protein once. The table lists 700,000 or so distinct CDR3 sequences, 22% of them singletons. Comment on this clonotype: Its specificity is unknown.

This chain connects TRBV14 to TRBJ2-5, with D possibly matching TRBD2 (6 bases). The DNA end is more similar to TRBJ2-1, so the J call may be wrong. The source is a man between 65 and 85 years old in good health. Sequenced material: blood. The CDR3 region is CASSQRGLMDEQFF. The CDR3 nucleotides are TGTGCCAGCAGCCAGAGGGGACTCATGGATGAGCAGTTCTTC.